This T cell receptor (beta chain) was observed in a study of human versus mouse CDR3 diversity and MHC coevolution. General study findings and limits: Human T cells were selected on six MHC II alleles.

Trimming cost V 4 bases and J 7 bases; bases outside gene matches: 5. Germline CDR1 is SGHRS and CDR2 is YFSETQ. The CDR3 runs 15 residues. Naive CD4 T cells were sorted as CD45RO-negative, CD62L-positive. In its sample, this clone was seen once. Its antigen is as yet unknown. Method: immunoSEQ multiplex PCR; TCRdb's copy keeps in-frame clones and lacks some. The sample includes 60,000 to 95,000 clones, 85% to 95% of them seen just once. The sequenced material came from naive CD4+ T cells from blood. Subset here: CD45RO-negative CD62L-positive naive CD4 T cells. V is TRBV5-1 and J is TRBJ1-4; 12 nucleotides align to TRBD1. The receptor was derived from a person aged 25 to 69 in good health. The CDR3 spells CASSTGQGAGEKLFF. The CDR3 region has the DNA TGCGCCAGCAGCACGGGACAGGGGGCTGGTGAAAAACTGTTTTTT.